This TCR beta chain was sequenced for a study of control samples from healthy donors and cancer patients. Clones were read by immunoSEQ multiplex PCR, and TCRdb kept only the in-frame ones, dropping some. The sample shows 160,000 or so clones, around 94% of them seen only once. Sequenced material: PBMCs. The sequence came from a man aged 55 to 70 with colorectal cancer.

CDR3 sequence (DNA): TGTGCCAGCAGCGCCGGGACTTACAACACTGGGGAGCAGTTCTTC. This translates into CASSAGTYNTGEQFF. This chain connects TRBV6-5 to TRBJ2-1, with D tentatively TRBD2 (6 bases). The CDR3 runs 15 residues. V was pared by 6 bases and J by 10 bases, with 22 bases between. The V gene's germline CDR1 is MNHEY and CDR2 SVGAGI.